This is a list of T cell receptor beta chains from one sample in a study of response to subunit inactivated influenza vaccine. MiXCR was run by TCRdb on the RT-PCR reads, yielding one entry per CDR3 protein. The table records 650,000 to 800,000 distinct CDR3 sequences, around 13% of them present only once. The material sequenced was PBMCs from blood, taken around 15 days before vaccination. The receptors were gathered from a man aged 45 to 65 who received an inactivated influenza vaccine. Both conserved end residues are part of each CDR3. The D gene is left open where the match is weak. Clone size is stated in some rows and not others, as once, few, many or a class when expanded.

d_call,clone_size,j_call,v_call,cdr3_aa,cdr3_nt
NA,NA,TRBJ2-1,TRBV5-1,CASSLDSPRDEQFF,TGCGCCAGCAGCTTGGACAGCCCCCGGGATGAGCAGTTCTTC
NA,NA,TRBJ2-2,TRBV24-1,CATSAPNTGELFF,TGTGCCACCAGTGCCCCGAACACCGGGGAGCTGTTTTTT
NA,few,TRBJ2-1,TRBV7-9,CASSQTAVYEQFF,TGTGCCAGCAGTCAGACGGCGGTCTATGAGCAGTTCTTC
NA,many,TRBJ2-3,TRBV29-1,CSVEGRQTFHTDTQYF,TGCAGCGTTGAAGGAAGACAGACCTTTCACACAGATACGCAGTATTTT
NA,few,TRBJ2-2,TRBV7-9,CASRLSSGESNTGELFF,TGTGCCAGCAGGTTGTCCTCCGGGGAATCGAACACCGGGGAGCTGTTTTTT
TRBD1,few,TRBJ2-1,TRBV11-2,CASSLRKRQGYEQFF,TGTGCCAGCAGCTTAAGGAAGCGACAGGGCTACGAGCAGTTCTTC
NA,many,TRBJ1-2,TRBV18,CASSPGLNYGYTF,TGTGCCAGCAGCCCGGGCCTCAACTATGGCTACACCTTC
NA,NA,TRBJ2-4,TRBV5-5,CASSLEDSWTVKNIQYF,TGTGCCAGCAGCTTAGAAGATTCCTGGACAGTTAAAAACATTCAGTACTTC
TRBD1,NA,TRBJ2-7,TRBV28,CASQPGTGSDEQYF,TGTGCCTCCCAACCAGGGACAGGGAGTGACGAGCAGTACTTC
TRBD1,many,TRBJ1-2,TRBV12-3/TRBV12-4,CASRQGQGAVTNYGYTF,TGTGCCAGCAGGCAAGGACAGGGGGCGGTTACTAACTATGGCTACACCTTC
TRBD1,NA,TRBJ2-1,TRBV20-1,CSASRTGLDEQFF,TGCAGTGCTTCCCGGACAGGGTTAGATGAGCAGTTCTTC
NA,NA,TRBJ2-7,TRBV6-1,CASSDRRDGAYEQYF,TGTGCCAGCAGTGATAGGCGGGACGGAGCCTACGAGCAGTACTTC
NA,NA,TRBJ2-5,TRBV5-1,CASRAESLMKETQYF,TGCGCCAGCAGGGCAGAGAGCTTGATGAAAGAGACCCAGTACTTC
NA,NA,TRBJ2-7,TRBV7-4,CASSFDRRYGPHEQYF,TGTGCCAGCAGCTTCGATAGGAGATACGGGCCGCACGAGCAGTACTTC
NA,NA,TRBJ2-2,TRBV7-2,CASSLGVGQNTGELFF,TGTGCCAGCAGCTTAGGTGTAGGACAGAACACCGGGGAGCTGTTTTTT
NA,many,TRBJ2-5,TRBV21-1,CASSKELGETQYF,TGTGCCAGCAGCAAAGAACTGGGGGAGACCCAGTACTTC
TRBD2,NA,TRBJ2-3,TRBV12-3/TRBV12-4,CASSLAAGGLMNTQYF,TGTGCCAGCAGTTTAGCTGCGGGGGGGCTAATGAATACGCAGTATTTT
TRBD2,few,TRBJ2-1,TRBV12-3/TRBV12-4,CASSLVSSGDNEQFF,TGTGCCAGCAGTTTAGTGTCTAGCGGGGACAATGAGCAGTTCTTC
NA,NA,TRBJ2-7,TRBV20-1,CSARADYNYEQYF,TGCAGTGCTAGAGCAGACTACAACTACGAGCAGTACTTC
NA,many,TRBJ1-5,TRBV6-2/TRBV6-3,CASSPYVGGNQPQHF,TGTGCCAGCAGTCCCTACGTCGGGGGCAATCAGCCCCAGCATTTT
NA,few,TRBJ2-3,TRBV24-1,CATSDFSEGGPDTQYF,TGTGCCACCAGTGACTTTAGCGAGGGGGGCCCAGATACGCAGTATTTT
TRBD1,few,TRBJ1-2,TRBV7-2,CASSLDGTGRYGYTF,TGTGCCAGCAGCTTAGACGGGACAGGGAGGTATGGCTACACCTTC
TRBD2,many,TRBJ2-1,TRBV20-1,CSALSGGSYNEQFF,TGCAGTGCTCTGAGCGGGGGCTCCTACAATGAGCAGTTCTTC
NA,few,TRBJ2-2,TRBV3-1,CASSPQGAGANGELFF,TGTGCCAGCAGCCCCCAGGGGGCGGGAGCTAACGGGGAGCTGTTTTTT
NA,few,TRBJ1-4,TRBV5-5,CASSLAQPATNEKLFF,TGTGCCAGCAGCTTGGCCCAGCCTGCAACTAATGAAAAACTGTTTTTT
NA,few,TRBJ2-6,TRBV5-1,CASSSGGANVLTF,TGCGCCAGCAGTTCGGGAGGGGCCAACGTCCTGACTTTC